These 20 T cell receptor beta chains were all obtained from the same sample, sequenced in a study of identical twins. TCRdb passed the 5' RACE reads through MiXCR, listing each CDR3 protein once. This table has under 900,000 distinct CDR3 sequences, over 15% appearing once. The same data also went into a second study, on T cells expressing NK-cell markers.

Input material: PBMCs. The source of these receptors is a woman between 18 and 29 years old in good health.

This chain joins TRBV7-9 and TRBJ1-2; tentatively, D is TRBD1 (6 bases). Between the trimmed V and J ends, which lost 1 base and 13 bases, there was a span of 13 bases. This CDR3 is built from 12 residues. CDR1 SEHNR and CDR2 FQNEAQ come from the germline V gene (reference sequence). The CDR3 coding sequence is TGTGCCAGCAGCTTAGATCAGGGGAAAAGCACCTTC. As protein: CASSLDQGKSTF.

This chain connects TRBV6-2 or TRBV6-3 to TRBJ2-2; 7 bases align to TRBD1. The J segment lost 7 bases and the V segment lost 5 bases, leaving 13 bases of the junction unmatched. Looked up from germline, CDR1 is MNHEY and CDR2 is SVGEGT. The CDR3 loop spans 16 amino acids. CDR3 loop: CASSQHLTGWFGELFF. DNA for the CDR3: TGTGCCAGCAGTCAGCATTTGACAGGGTGGTTCGGGGAGCTGTTTTTT.

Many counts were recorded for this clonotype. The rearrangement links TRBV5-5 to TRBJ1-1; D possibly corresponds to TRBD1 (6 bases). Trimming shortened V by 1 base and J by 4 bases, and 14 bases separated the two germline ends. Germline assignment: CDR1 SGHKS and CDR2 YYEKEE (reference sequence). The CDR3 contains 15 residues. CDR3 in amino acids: CASSLRGGSSTEAFF. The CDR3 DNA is TGTGCCAGCAGCTTGAGGGGGGGTTCTTCCACTGAAGCTTTCTTT.

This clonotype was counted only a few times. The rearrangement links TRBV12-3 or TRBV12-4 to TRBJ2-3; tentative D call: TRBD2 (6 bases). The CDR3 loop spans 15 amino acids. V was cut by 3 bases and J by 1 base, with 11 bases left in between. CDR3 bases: TGTGCCAGCAGTTTTTCGGGAGTTGGCACAGATACGCAGTATTTT. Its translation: CASSFSGVGTDTQYF.

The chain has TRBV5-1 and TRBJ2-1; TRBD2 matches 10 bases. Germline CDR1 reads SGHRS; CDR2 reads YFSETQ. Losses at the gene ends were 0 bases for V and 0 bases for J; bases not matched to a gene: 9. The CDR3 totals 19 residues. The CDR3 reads CASSLESAGGLRSYNEQFF. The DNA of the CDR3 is TGCGCCAGCAGCTTGGAGTCAGCGGGGGGGCTTCGCTCCTACAATGAGCAGTTCTTC. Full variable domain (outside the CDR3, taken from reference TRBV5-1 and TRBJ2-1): KAGVTQTPRYLIKTRGQQVTLSCSPISGHRSVSWYQQTPGQGLQFLFEYFSETQRNKGNFPGRFSGRQFSNSRSEMNVSTLELGDSALYLCASSLESAGGLRSYNEQFFGPGTRLTVL.

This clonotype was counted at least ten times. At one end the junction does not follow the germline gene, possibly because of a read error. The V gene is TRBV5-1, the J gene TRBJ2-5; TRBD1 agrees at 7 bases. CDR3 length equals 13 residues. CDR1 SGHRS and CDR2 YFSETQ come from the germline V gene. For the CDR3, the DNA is TGTGCCAGCAGCTTTGACAGGGAAGAGACCCAGTACTTC. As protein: CASSFDREETQYF.

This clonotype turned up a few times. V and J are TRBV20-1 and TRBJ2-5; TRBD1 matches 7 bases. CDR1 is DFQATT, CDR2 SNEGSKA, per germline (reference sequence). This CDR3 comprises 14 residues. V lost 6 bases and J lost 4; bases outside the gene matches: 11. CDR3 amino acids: CSAKIATGVETQYF. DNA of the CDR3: TGCAGTGCCAAGATCGCCACAGGGGTAGAGACCCAGTACTTC.

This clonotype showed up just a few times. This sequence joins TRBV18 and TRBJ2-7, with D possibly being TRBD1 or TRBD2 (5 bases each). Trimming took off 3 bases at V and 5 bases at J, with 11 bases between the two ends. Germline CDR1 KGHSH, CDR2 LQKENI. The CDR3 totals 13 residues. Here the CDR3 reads CASSPGTNHEQYF. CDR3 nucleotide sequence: TGTGCCAGCTCACCCGGGACGAACCACGAGCAGTACTTC.

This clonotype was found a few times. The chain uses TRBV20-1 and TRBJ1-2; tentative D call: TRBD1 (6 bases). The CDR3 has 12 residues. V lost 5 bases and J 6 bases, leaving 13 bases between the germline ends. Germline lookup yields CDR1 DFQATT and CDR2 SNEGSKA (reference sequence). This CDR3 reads CSAARGPDGYTF. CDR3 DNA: TGCAGTGCTGCCCGGGGGCCGGATGGCTACACCTTC.

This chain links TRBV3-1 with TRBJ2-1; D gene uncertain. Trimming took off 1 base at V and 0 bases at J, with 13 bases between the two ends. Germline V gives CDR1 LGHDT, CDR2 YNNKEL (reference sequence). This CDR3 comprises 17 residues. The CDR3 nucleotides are TGTGCCAGCAGCCAAGTTCCTCTCTTACGCTCCTACAATGAGCAGTTCTTC. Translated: CASSQVPLLRSYNEQFF.

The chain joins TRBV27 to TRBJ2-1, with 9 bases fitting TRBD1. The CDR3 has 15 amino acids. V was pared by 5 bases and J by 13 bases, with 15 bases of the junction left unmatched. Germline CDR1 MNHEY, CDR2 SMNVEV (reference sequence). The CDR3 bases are TGTGCCAGCAGTAACCCCGGGACAGGGTATTTTGGTCAGTTCTTC. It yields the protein CASSNPGTGYFGQFF.

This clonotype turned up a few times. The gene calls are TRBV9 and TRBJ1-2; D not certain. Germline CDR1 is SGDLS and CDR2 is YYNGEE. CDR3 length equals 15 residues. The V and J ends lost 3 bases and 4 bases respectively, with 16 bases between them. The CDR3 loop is CASSGTSPGIYGYTF. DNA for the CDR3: TGTGCCAGCAGCGGCACCTCACCGGGAATCTATGGCTACACCTTC.

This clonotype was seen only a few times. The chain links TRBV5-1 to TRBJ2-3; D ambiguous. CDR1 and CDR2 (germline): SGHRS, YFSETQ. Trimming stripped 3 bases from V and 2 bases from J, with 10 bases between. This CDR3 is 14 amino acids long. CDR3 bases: TGCGCCAGCAGCTCGACGGCCGACACAGATACGCAGTATTTT. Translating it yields CASSSTADTDTQYF.

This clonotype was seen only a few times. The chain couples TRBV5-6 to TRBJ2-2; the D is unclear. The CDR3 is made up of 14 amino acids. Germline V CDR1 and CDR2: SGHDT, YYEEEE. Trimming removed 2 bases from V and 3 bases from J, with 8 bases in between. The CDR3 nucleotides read TGTGCCAGCAGCTTTATGAGTCACACCGGGGAGCTGTTTTTT. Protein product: CASSFMSHTGELFF.

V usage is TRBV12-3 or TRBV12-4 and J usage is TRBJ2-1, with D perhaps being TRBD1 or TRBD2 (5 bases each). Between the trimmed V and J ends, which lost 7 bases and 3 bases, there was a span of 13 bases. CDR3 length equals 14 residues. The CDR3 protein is CASTPGRVYNEQFF. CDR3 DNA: TGTGCCAGCACCCCAGGGCGGGTCTACAATGAGCAGTTCTTC.

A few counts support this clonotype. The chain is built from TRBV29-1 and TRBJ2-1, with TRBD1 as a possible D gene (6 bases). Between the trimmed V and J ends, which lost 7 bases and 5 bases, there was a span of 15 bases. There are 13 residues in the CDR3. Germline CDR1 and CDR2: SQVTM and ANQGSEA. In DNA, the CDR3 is TGCAGCGCAGATATTACAGGGAACAATGAGCAGTTCTTC. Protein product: CSADITGNNEQFF.

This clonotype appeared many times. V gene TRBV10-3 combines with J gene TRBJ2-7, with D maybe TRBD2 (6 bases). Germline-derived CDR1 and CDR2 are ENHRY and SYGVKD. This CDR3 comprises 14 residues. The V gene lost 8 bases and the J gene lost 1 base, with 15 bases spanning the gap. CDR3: CAIGLGGRSYEQYF. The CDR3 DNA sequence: TGTGCCATCGGGTTGGGGGGAAGGTCCTACGAGCAGTACTTC.

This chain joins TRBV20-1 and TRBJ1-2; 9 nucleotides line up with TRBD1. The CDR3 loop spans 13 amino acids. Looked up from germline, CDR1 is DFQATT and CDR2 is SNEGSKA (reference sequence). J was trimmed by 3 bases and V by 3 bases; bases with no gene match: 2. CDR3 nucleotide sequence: TGCAGTGCTAGCGGGACAGGGTACTATGGCTACACCTTC. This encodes CSASGTGYYGYTF.

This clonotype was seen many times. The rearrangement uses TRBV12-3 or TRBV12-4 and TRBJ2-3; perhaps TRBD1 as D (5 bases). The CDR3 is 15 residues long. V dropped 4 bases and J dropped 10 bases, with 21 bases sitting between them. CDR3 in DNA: TGTGCCAGCAGTTGGGAAGGGGTGCCCTTGTCTGCGCAGTATTTT. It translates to CASSWEGVPLSAQYF.

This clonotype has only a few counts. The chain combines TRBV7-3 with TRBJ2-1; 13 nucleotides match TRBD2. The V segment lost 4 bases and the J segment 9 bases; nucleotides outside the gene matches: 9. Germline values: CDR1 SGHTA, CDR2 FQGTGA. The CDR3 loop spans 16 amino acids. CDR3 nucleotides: TGTGCCAGCAGCTCACAACTAGCGGGGGGGCCGAGTGAGCAGTTCTTC. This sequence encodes CASSSQLAGGPSEQFF.